A selection of T cell receptor beta chains follows, all from one sample in a study of response to subunit inactivated influenza vaccine. TCRdb reanalysed the RT-PCR reads using MiXCR and keeps one entry per CDR3 protein. The data show under 850,000 distinct CDR3 sequences, about 18% seen once. The sequenced sample was PBMCs from blood, obtained about 5 days after vaccination. Every receptor here comes from a man aged 45-65 years who received an inactivated influenza vaccine. Both conserved end residues are part of each CDR3. Fields, in order: clone size, V gene, CDR3 length, J gene, D gene, CDR3 DNA, CDR3 protein. The D gene is left open where the match is weak. Not all rows give a size; the values are once, few, many and, for expanded clones, a class.

-	TRBV19	15	TRBJ2-7	TRBD1	TGTGCCAGTAGTCAAATCCAGGGACAGGCCTACGAGCAGTACTTC	CASSQIQGQAYEQYF
few	TRBV20-1	20	TRBJ2-7	TRBD1	TGCAGTGCTAGAGGGGCCAACCGGGACAGGGGGTTTCCGAGCTCCTACGAGCAGTACTTC	CSARGANRDRGFPSSYEQYF
many	TRBV9	14	TRBJ2-3	-	TGTGCCAGCAACCAACTGGGGGCGGCAGATACGCAGTATTTT	CASNQLGAADTQYF
few	TRBV24-1	18	TRBJ2-3	TRBD2	TGTGCCACCAGTGATTCAGGACTAGCGGGAGTGAGCACAGATACGCAGTATTTT	CATSDSGLAGVSTDTQYF
-	TRBV4-3	14	TRBJ2-7	-	TGCGCCAGCAGCCAAGATCGGGGATACTACGAGCAGTACTTC	CASSQDRGYYEQYF
few	TRBV7-2	14	TRBJ2-1	-	TGTGCCAGCAGCCCTAGATCGTGGGGGAATGAGCAGTTCTTC	CASSPRSWGNEQFF
-	TRBV12-3/TRBV12-4	14	TRBJ2-6	-	TGTGCCAGCACAGAGAGCTCTGGGGCCAACGTCCTGACTTTC	CASTESSGANVLTF
few	TRBV27	15	TRBJ2-7	TRBD2	TGTGCCAGCAGACCATCTAGCGGAGACCGATTGCAGCAGTACTTC	CASRPSSGDRLQQYF
-	TRBV20-1	15	TRBJ1-6	-	TGCAGTGCTAGGCTAAGGGTTTCCTATAATTCACCCCTCCACTTT	CSARLRVSYNSPLHF
-	TRBV7-2	16	TRBJ2-1	-	TGTGCCAGCAGCTTAGCTGGGGGGATTATATACAATGAGCAGTTCTTC	CASSLAGGIIYNEQFF
few	TRBV29-1	15	TRBJ2-1	TRBD1	TGCAGCGTAGGGAAGGGACAGGGGGACTACAATGAGCAGTTCTTC	CSVGKGQGDYNEQFF
few	TRBV6-1	16	TRBJ2-7	-	TGTGCCAGCAAAGCCACTTATGGGTCCCCCGGAAACGAGCAGTACTTC	CASKATYGSPGNEQYF
-	TRBV5-1	13	TRBJ2-3	-	TGCGCCAGCAGCTTCGGACAGTCAGATGCGCAGTATTTT	CASSFGQSDAQYF
-	TRBV5-5	15	TRBJ1-2	TRBD1	TGTGCCAGCAGCTTACTACTTACAGGGGGTTATGGCTACACCTTC	CASSLLLTGGYGYTF